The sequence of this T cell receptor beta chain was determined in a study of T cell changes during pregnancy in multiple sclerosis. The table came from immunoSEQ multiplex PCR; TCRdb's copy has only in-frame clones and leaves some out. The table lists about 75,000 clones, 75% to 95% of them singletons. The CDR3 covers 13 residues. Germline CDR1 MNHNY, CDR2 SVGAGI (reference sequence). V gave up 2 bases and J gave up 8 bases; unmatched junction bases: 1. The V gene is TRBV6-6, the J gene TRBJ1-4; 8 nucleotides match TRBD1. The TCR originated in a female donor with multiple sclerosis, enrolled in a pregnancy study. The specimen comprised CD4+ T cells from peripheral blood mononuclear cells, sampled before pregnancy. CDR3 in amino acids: CASSYTGGEKLFF. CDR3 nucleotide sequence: TGTGCCAGCAGTTACACAGGGGGGGAAAAACTGTTTTTT.